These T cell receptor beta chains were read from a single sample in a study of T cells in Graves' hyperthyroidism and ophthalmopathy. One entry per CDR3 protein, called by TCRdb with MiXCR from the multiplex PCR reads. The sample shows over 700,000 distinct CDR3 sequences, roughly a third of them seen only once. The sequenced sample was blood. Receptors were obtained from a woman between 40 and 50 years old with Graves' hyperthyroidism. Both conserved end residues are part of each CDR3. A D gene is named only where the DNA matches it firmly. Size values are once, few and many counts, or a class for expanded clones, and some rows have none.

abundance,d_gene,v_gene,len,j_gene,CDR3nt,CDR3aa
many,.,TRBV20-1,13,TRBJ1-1,TGCAGTGCTAGAGAGGGTATGAACACTGAAGCTTTCTTT,CSAREGMNTEAFF
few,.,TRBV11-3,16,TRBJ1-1,TGTGCCAGCAGCCTTCCTTGGCAGAAGGGGAACACTGAAGCTTTCTTT,CASSLPWQKGNTEAFF
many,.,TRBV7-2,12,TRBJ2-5,TGTGCCAGCAGCCGATCTCCGGGACGCCCGTACTTC,CASSRSPGRPYF
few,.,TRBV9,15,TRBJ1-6,TGTGCCAGCAGCGTAGGGGTTCGCTATAATTCACCCCTCCACTTT,CASSVGVRYNSPLHF
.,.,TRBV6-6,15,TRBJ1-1,TGTGCCAGCAGTTACGAGTTCACGGCCCGCGGTAAAGCTTTCTTT,CASSYEFTARGKAFF
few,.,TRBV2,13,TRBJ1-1,TGTGCCAGCAGTGAAGGGGGCCTTCCTGAAGCTTTCTTT,CASSEGGLPEAFF
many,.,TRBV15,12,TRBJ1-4,TGTGCCACCAGCAGAGATAATGAAAAACTGTTTTTT,CATSRDNEKLFF
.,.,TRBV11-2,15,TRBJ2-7,TGTGCCAGCAGCTCAATTAAAGGACACTCCTACGAGCAGTACTTC,CASSSIKGHSYEQYF
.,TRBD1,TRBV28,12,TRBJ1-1,TGTGCCAGCAGTTTAGCACAGGGGCGAGCTTCCTTT,CASSLAQGRASF
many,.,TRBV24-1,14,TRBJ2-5,TGTGCCACCAGTGACACTACAGGGACGGAGACCCAGTACTTC,CATSDTTGTETQYF
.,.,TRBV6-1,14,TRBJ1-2,TGTGCCAGCAGTGAATACCGGGGCCGCGGAGGAAACACCTTC,CASSEYRGRGGNTF
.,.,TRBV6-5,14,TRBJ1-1,TGTGCCAGCCCCCGGACAGACCAGAACACTGAAGCTTTCTTT,CASPRTDQNTEAFF
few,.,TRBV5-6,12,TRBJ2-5,TGTGCCAGCAATGGACCGCAAGAGACCCAGTACTTC,CASNGPQETQYF
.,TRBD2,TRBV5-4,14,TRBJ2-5,TGTGCCAGCAGCGCGGGACTAGTCGAGGAGACCCAGTACTTC,CASSAGLVEETQYF
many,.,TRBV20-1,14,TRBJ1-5,TGCAGTGCTAGAGGGGCGGGGATCAATCAGCCCCAGCATTTT,CSARGAGINQPQHF
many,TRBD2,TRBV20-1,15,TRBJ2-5,TGCAGTGCTCGTAGCGGGGGCGATCCCCAAGAGACCCAGTACTTC,CSARSGGDPQETQYF
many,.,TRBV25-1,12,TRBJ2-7,TGTGCCAGCAGTGAAGGGTTTCGCGAGCAGTACTTC,CASSEGFREQYF
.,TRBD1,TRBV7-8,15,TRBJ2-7,TGTGCCAGCAGCCCCCAAGGACAGGGTGGAAACGAGCAGTACTTC,CASSPQGQGGNEQYF
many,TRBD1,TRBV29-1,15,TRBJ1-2,TGCAGCGTTGGTGTCCCAGGGGGCCTTTCTTATGGCTACACCTTC,CSVGVPGGLSYGYTF
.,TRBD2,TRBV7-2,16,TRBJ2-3,TGTGCCAGCAGCTTCGGGGCGGGGGAAGGCTTGGATACGCAGTATTTT,CASSFGAGEGLDTQYF
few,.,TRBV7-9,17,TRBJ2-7,TGTGCCAGCGTGCCAGGTATGGGGTCGTTTGGTACCTACGAGCAGTACTTC,CASVPGMGSFGTYEQYF
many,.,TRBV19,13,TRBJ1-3,TGTGCCAGTACGAGGCAAAATGGAAACACCATATATTTT,CASTRQNGNTIYF
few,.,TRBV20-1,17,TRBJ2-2,TGCAGTGCTAGAGATTGGGCTTTAACCGCGAACACCGGGGAGCTGTTTTTT,CSARDWALTANTGELFF
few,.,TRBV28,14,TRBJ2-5,TGTGCCAGCAGTCCACCCCGAGGGGGAGGGACCCAGTACTTC,CASSPPRGGGTQYF
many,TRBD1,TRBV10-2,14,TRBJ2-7,TGCGCCGCCCAGGGGACAGGGGTCGATTACGAGCAGTACTTC,CAAQGTGVDYEQYF
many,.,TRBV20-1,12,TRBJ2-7,TGCAGTGCTAGAACTGACAGCTACGAGCAGTACTTC,CSARTDSYEQYF
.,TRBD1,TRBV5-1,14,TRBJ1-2,TGCGCCAGCAGCGACTCCGGACAGGTCTATGGCTACACCTTC,CASSDSGQVYGYTF
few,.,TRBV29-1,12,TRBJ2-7,TGCAGCGTTACAGGGTCCCCTTTTGGGCAGTACTTC,CSVTGSPFGQYF
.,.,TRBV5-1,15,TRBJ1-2,TGCGCCAGCAGCCCCCTCCGGACATCGGACTATGGCTACACCTTC,CASSPLRTSDYGYTF
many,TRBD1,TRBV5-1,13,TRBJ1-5,TGCGCCAGCAGCGAAGACAGGGGTGGGCCCCAGCATTTT,CASSEDRGGPQHF
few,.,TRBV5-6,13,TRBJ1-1,TGTGCCAGCAGCTTGGGGGACGCAGATGAAGCTTTCTTT,CASSLGDADEAFF
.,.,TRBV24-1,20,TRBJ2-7,TGTGCCACCAGTGCCCTTTGGATTGCGAAAGGGGGGGGCTTAACCTCCGAGCAGTACTTC,CATSALWIAKGGGLTSEQYF
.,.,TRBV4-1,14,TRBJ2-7,TGCGCCAGCACACCGGGACACAGCTCCTACGAGCAGTACTTC,CASTPGHSSYEQYF
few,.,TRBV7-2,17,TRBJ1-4,TGTGCCAGCAGCTTAGAGGCTTCCGGGGGAGCTAATGAAAAACTGTTTTTT,CASSLEASGGANEKLFF
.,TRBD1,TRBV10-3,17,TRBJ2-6,TGTGCCATCAGTGAGGGGGACAGGTTTTCTGGGGCCAACGTCCTGACTTTC,CAISEGDRFSGANVLTF
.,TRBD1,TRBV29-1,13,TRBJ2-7,TGCAGCGTTACCGGGACAGGGAGACACGAGCAGTACTTC,CSVTGTGRHEQYF
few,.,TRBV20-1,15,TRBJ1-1,TGCAGTGCTAGAGTTGCCGGGCCGGGGTTCACTGAAGCTTTCTTT,CSARVAGPGFTEAFF
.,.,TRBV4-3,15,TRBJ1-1,TGCGCCAGCAGCCAAGATCTAGGAGGGCGCACTGAAGCTTTCTTT,CASSQDLGGRTEAFF
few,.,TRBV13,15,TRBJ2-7,TGTGCCAGCAGCGGTACAGGGCCCGTAACCTACGAGCAGTACTTC,CASSGTGPVTYEQYF
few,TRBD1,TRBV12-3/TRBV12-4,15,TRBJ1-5,TGTGCCAGCAGTTTAGGCCAGACAGGGCAGGCGCCCCAGCATTTT,CASSLGQTGQAPQHF
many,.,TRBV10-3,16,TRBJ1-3,TGTGCCATCAGTGAGTCGTTCGGGATTGCTGGAAACACCATATATTTT,CAISESFGIAGNTIYF
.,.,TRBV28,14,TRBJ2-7,TGTGCCAGCAGTTTACGGTCAGGCCTGTACGAGCAGTACTTC,CASSLRSGLYEQYF
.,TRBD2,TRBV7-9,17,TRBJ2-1,TGTGCCAGCAGCTTAACGCCTAGCGGGAGGGTTTACAATGAGCAGTTCTTC,CASSLTPSGRVYNEQFF
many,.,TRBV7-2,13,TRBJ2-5,TGTGCCAGCAGCCGTGACAACCAAGAGACCCAGTACTTC,CASSRDNQETQYF
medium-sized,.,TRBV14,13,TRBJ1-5,TGTGCCAGCAGCCAACAGACTAATCAGCCCCAGCATTTT,CASSQQTNQPQHF
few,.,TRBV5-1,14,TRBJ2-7,TGCGCCAGCAGCCAAGAAAGTACGGGGCTCGAGCAGTACTTC,CASSQESTGLEQYF
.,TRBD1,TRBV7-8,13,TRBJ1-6,TGTGCCAGCAAGGGGGCGCGGGATTCACCCCTCCACTTT,CASKGARDSPLHF
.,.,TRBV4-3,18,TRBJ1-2,TGCGCCAGCAGCCGTCAATCACTCCGGGACCTTTCGAACTATGGCTACACCTTC,CASSRQSLRDLSNYGYTF
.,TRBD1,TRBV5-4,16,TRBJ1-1,TGCGCCAGCAGCCAGTATTGGGACAGCATGAACACTGAAGCTTTCTTT,CASSQYWDSMNTEAFF
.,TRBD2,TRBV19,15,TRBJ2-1,TGTGCCAGTAGGCCCCCCAAGCGGGGGAACAATGAGCAGTTCTTC,CASRPPKRGNNEQFF
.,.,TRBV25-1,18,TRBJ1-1,TGTGCCAGCAGACCCAGCAGCTTGTCCCCAGGGAATTTCGCTGAAGCTTTCTTT,CASRPSSLSPGNFAEAFF
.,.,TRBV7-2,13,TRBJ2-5,TGTGCCAGCAGAAGACGGGGAACGGAGACCCAGTACTTC,CASRRRGTETQYF